The clone carrying this TCR beta chain has just a few counts. What it recognizes is unknown. This entry is derived from a study of cytomegalovirus exposure and HLA in healthy donors. Points from the study as a whole: As a later analysis showed, several of the most significant clusters appeared to be linked to common viral pathogens. In an earlier analysis, about 87% or about 30%: the productive usage of most TCR beta V segments.

Donors had nominal health at sampling but likely had unrecorded immune exposures. V was trimmed by 5 bases and J by 7 bases, leaving 23 bases between them. CDR3 length equals 16 residues. The germline gives CDR1 SGHVS, CDR2 FQNEAQ. Researchers ran the PCR with 60 Vbeta and 13 Jbeta primers. TCRdb's table, derived via immunoSEQ multiplex PCR, lists solely in-frame clones and lacks some. In the table there are hundreds of thousands of clones, roughly 84% of which are singletons. The sample taken for sequencing was PBMCs. The chain couples TRBV7-8 to TRBJ1-2; tentatively, D is TRBD1 (6 bases). This receptor was taken from a boy between 2 and 15 years old in good health and CMV-seronegative. The CDR3 DNA reads TGTGCCAGCAGCCCTATCGGGGCAGGGGAGTGGTCTGGCTACACCTTC. It is translated as CASSPIGAGEWSGYTF.